Below are 18 T cell receptor beta chains sequenced from a single sample in a study of T cells in Graves' hyperthyroidism and ophthalmopathy. Amplification of TCR beta CDR3 regions used RNA as the template. Primed by the HTBI set, a first-round RT-PCR was run on the TCR CDR3. MiXCR was run by TCRdb on the multiplex PCR reads, yielding one entry per CDR3 protein. The sample lists about 270,000 distinct CDR3 sequences; less than 30% were seen once. Sequencing was carried out using blood. The receptors originated from a man aged 35 to 55 with Graves' hyperthyroidism that later progressed to Graves' ophthalmopathy.

This clonotype occurred many times. The V and J genes are TRBV6-1 and TRBJ1-6; 9 bases align to TRBD1. The germline V gene has CDR1 MNHNS and CDR2 SASEGT. V dropped 6 bases and J dropped 6; count of bases not matched to a gene: 3. The CDR3 extends over 14 amino acids. The DNA for the CDR3 is TGTGCCAGCAGGGGGACAGGGCTTAATTCACCCCTCCACTTT. Amino acids: CASRGTGLNSPLHF.

This chain uses TRBV19 with TRBJ1-1, with no clear D. The V end was cut by 1 base, the J end by 2 bases, with 8 bases between. Germline CDR1 LNHDA, CDR2 SQIVND (reference sequence). The CDR3 is made up of 14 amino acids. This CDR3 reads CASSIGGLNTEAFF. The CDR3 DNA follows: TGTGCCAGTAGTATAGGGGGTCTCAACACTGAAGCTTTCTTT. Full variable domain (rest looked up from reference TRBV19 and TRBJ1-1): DGGITQSPKYLFRKEGQNVTLSCEQNLNHDAMYWYRQDPGQGLRLIYYSQIVNDFQKGDIAEGYSVSREKKESFPLTVTSAQKNPTAFYLCASSIGGLNTEAFFGQGTRLTVV.

Ten or more counts support this clonotype. The CDR3 sequence: CSVPGQGYEQYF. CDR3 in DNA: TGCAGTGTTCCGGGACAGGGCTACGAGCAGTACTTC. This chain links TRBV20-1 with TRBJ2-7; 9 nucleotides agree with TRBD1. The germline V gene encodes CDR1 DFQATT and CDR2 SNEGSKA (reference sequence). This CDR3 spans 12 amino acids. V was clipped by 7 bases and J by 3 bases; unmatched bases: 4.

The V and J genes are TRBV28 and TRBJ2-7; 15 bases align to TRBD2. Germline CDR1 MDHEN, CDR2 SYDVKM. Unmatched junction bases numbered 8, after V lost 6 bases and J lost 5 bases. CDR3 length: 16 amino acids. The CDR3, as DNA: TGTGCCAGCAGATTTGCCGGGACTAGCGGGAGGAACGAGCAGTACTTC. This gives the protein CASRFAGTSGRNEQYF.

Ten or more counts support this clonotype. The chain uses TRBV2 and TRBJ2-7; perhaps TRBD2 as D (5 bases). The CDR3 length is 13 residues. The V gene's germline CDR1 is SNHLY and CDR2 FYNNEI. Trimming took 7 bases from V and 1 from J, leaving 11 bases between them. The CDR3 sequence: CASTMDLSYEQYF. DNA of the CDR3: TGTGCCAGCACCATGGACTTATCCTACGAGCAGTACTTC.

This clonotype was found many times. The V gene is TRBV7-8, the J gene TRBJ2-5; D perhaps matches TRBD1 (7 bases). V gave up 2 bases and J gave up 5 bases, with 15 bases separating them. The CDR3 is 15 amino acids. Per the germline V gene, CDR1 is SGHVS and CDR2 is FQNEAQ. In nucleotides, the CDR3 is TGTGCCAGCAGCTTAATCGGCGCAGGGGGGGAGACCCAGTACTTC. This translates into CASSLIGAGGETQYF.

This clonotype was seen only a few times. This rearrangement joins TRBV4-1 to TRBJ2-2; a weak D match, TRBD1 (6 bases). V was cut by 7 bases and J by 1 base, with 13 bases left in between. Germline CDR1 reads MGHRA; CDR2 reads YSYEKL. This CDR3 is 15 amino acids long. The CDR3 reads CASKSRTVNTGELFF. Written as DNA, the CDR3 is TGCGCCAGCAAAAGCAGGACAGTGAACACCGGGGAGCTGTTTTTT.

This clonotype was seen at least ten times. This chain uses TRBV12-3 or TRBV12-4 with TRBJ1-1; weak D call: TRBD1 (6 bases). Trimming pared 7 bases from V and 11 bases from J, leaving 14 bases between. The CDR3 length is 11 residues. The chain's CDR3 is CASTRGGSAFF. In DNA, the CDR3 is TGTGCCAGCACCCGAGGGGGGTCTGCTTTCTTT.

This clonotype was seen ten or more times. The chain employs TRBV15 and TRBJ1-1, with D maybe TRBD1 (6 bases). Germline V gives CDR1 LNHNV, CDR2 YYDKDF (reference sequence). CDR3 length: 16 amino acids. V lost 0 bases and J lost 0, with 11 bases in between. The CDR3 sequence: CATSRDLNRVNTEAFF. The CDR3 DNA follows: TGTGCCACCAGCAGAGATCTTAACAGGGTGAACACTGAAGCTTTCTTT.

This clonotype showed up many times. This sequence joins TRBV29-1 and TRBJ2-7; the match to TRBD1 covers 9 bases. V shed 4 bases and J 5 bases; nucleotides not matched to a gene: 12. CDR3 length: 15 amino acids. The germline V gene encodes CDR1 SQVTM and CDR2 ANQGSEA. In nucleotides, the CDR3 is TGCAGCGTTGTTCTACAGGGGGCACAGGGGAACGAGCAGTACTTC. Its protein product is CSVVLQGAQGNEQYF.

The chain employs TRBV11-2 and TRBJ1-5, with D maybe TRBD1 (5 bases). The CDR3 has 15 amino acids. Germline V CDR1 and CDR2: SGHAT, FQNNGV. The germline V and J ends were trimmed by 1 base and 1 base, with 8 bases remaining between them. Here the CDR3 reads CASSLAGTSNQPQHF. CDR3 DNA: TGTGCCAGCAGCTTAGCCGGGACCAGCAATCAGCCCCAGCATTTT.

This clonotype was counted at least ten times. CDR3 sequence: CASFHRFWTEAFF. The DNA of the CDR3 is TGTGCCAGCTTTCACAGATTTTGGACTGAAGCTTTCTTT. The chain uses TRBV5-6 and TRBJ1-1; D gene uncertain. CDR3 length equals 13 residues. With 7 bases removed from V and 5 bases from J, the gap between germline ends came to 15 bases. Germline values: CDR1 SGHDT, CDR2 YYEEEE.

This clonotype showed up many times. The V call is TRBV28, the J call TRBJ2-7, with D perhaps matching TRBD1 or TRBD2 (5 bases each). The V gene's germline CDR1 is MDHEN and CDR2 SYDVKM. V lost 5 bases and J 7 bases, leaving 24 bases between the germline ends. CDR3 length equals 16 residues. The CDR3 DNA reads as TGTGCCAGCAGTCTCCGGGGCGTGCGACTGAGCGCGGAGCAGTACTTC. Residues: CASSLRGVRLSAEQYF.

This clonotype was recorded at least ten times. The J gene is TRBJ2-2, the V gene TRBV6-1; D call uncertain. V was cut by 1 base and J by 4 bases, with 13 bases left in between. Germline values: CDR1 MNHNS, CDR2 SASEGT. The CDR3 length is 16 residues. Here the CDR3 DNA reads TGTGCCAGCAGTGAAGGTCAGGCATACGGCACCGGGGAGCTGTTTTTT. Protein: CASSEGQAYGTGELFF.

This clonotype was detected many times. V is TRBV6-2 or TRBV6-3 and J is TRBJ2-7; possibly TRBD1 or TRBD2 for D (5 bases each). The CDR3 totals 14 residues. Germline values: CDR1 MNHEY, CDR2 SVGEGT. The V end lost 7 bases, the J end lost 2 bases, and 15 bases lay between the germline ends. The CDR3 here is CASNDPGPTYEQYF. CDR3 bases: TGTGCCAGCAATGATCCGGGACCTACCTACGAGCAGTACTTC.

This clonotype was seen a few times. The gene calls are TRBV3-1 and TRBJ2-7; D remains unclear. V was shortened by 3 bases and J by 4 bases, with 10 bases between the two germline ends. The CDR3 extends over 13 amino acids. Germline V gene lookup returns CDR1 LGHDT and CDR2 YNNKEL (reference sequence). CDR3 region: CASSHGPPYEQYF. CDR3 DNA sequence: TGTGCCAGCAGCCATGGGCCACCGTACGAGCAGTACTTC.

This clonotype has at least ten counts. The rearrangement joins TRBV5-1 to TRBJ2-7, with D unresolved. Germline V gene data show CDR1 as SGHRS and CDR2 as YFSETQ. The CDR3 length is 12 residues. V gave up 0 bases and J gave up 4 bases, with 5 bases separating them. The CDR3 loop reads CASSLGLYEQYF. The CDR3 coding sequence is TGCGCCAGCAGCTTGGGCTTGTACGAGCAGTACTTC.

This clonotype was observed many times. The rearrangement joins TRBV7-3 to TRBJ2-7; D remains ambiguous. Between the trimmed V and J ends, which lost 2 bases and 7 bases, there was a span of 15 bases. The CDR3 runs to 14 residues. CDR1 SGHTA and CDR2 FQGTGA come from the germline V gene. CDR3 bases: TGTGCCAGCAGCTTAGAGACTTCGTTGGGGGAGCAGTACTTC. Protein sequence: CASSLETSLGEQYF.